Listed below are T cell receptor beta chains from one sample, sequenced in a study of OX40 agonist ivuxolimab in advanced cancers. Repertoires were generated with immunoSEQ multiplex PCR, while TCRdb's copy carries only in-frame clones and drops some. Of 40,000 to 60,000 clones listed, 75% to 80% are singletons. This material consisted of CD4+ or CD8+ T cells sorted from blood, taken in a trial of the OX40 agonist ivuxolimab. The source is an adult with an advanced solid tumor such as melanoma, head and neck, liver or kidney cancer. Both conserved end residues are part of each CDR3. Each record gives: J gene, V gene, CDR3 protein.

>TRBJ1-2|TRBV5-6
CASSRQGEWGYTF
>TRBJ2-7|TRBV11-2
CASSFRDTYEQYF
>TRBJ1-5|TRBV19
CASSMLRALNQPQHF
>TRBJ2-7|TRBV6-5
CASSPGRTTYEQYF
>TRBJ1-1|TRBV5-4
CASSLMGGSEAFF
>TRBJ1-2|TRBV6-7
CASSYSTGKAVDYGYTF
>TRBJ1-5|TRBV28
CATFDASGTSQHF
>TRBJ2-7|TRBV6-5
CASSYVPLGEQYF
>TRBJ1-3|TRBV29-1
CSVDNRGPSGNTIYF
>TRBJ2-5|TRBV13
CASRRTGGFQETQYF
>TRBJ1-2|TRBV27
CASSNKNGGYGYTF
>TRBJ2-3|TRBV30
CAWRFRRGGPDTQYF
>TRBJ1-2|TRBV11-2
CAGTTEVADYGYTF
>TRBJ1-6|TRBV7-2
CASSLLGFNSPLHF
>TRBJ1-1|TRBV5-6
CASSYRVGSTEAFF
>TRBJ2-7|TRBV9
CASSVVLAGGEQYF
>TRBJ2-2|TRBV5-5
CASSLTGITGELFF
>TRBJ1-6|TRBV18
CASSPQGFNSPLHF
>TRBJ2-3|TRBV10-2
CASRTSGGSDTQYF
>TRBJ2-5|TRBV11-3
CASSLGSETQYF
>TRBJ2-5|TRBV19
CASSRGTLKETQYF
>TRBJ2-1|TRBV15
CATSRDRAVGEQFF
>TRBJ2-7|TRBV27
CASSPGTSMYEQYF
>TRBJ1-2|TRBV5-4
CASSLGGGSHYGYTF
>TRBJ2-2|TRBV23-1
CASSLGAGRSGELFF
>TRBJ1-5|TRBV11-2
CASSLGGQGHQPQHF
>TRBJ2-7|TRBV5-4
CASSPSQGRNYEQYF
>TRBJ2-2|TRBV14
CASSQGVSTGELFF
>TRBJ2-1|TRBV5-8
CASSRRGLVNNEQFF
>TRBJ1-3|TRBV29-1
CSTGQGADTIYF
>TRBJ2-7|TRBV6-4
CASSESTHAYEQYF
>TRBJ2-3|TRBV7-2
CASSLTVDQGVDTQYF
>TRBJ2-2|TRBV13
CASSQIGRNGELFF
>TRBJ2-1|TRBV7-2
CASSLVASGAYNEQFF
>TRBJ1-4|TRBV7-8
CASSLGTANEKLFF
>TRBJ1-4|TRBV6-5
CASSPTGGEEKLFF
>TRBJ2-4|TRBV7-8
CASSLGGSDSIQYF
>TRBJ2-1|TRBV7-2
CASSLKYVRNEQFF
>TRBJ1-2|TRBV19
CASTMTVPNYGYTF
>TRBJ2-5|TRBV5-1
CASSPRQGMMETQYF
>TRBJ2-1|TRBV12-5
CASGLPSSGESSYNEQFF
>TRBJ2-7|TRBV6-6
CASTNTGGVEQYF
>TRBJ1-6|TRBV30
CAWSIGQAVEPLHF
>TRBJ1-5|TRBV15
CATSRGTGGDQPQHF
>TRBJ2-7|TRBV28
CASSLTYEQYF
>TRBJ2-7|TRBV7-2
CASSPPHRTSGSYEQYF
>TRBJ2-1|TRBV6-5
CASSYSAGYNEQFF
>TRBJ1-2|TRBV21-1
CASSKALPGLHSNYGYTF
>TRBJ1-1|TRBV6-1
CASHRDSTEAFF
>TRBJ2-5|TRBV11-2
CASSQGAGFGEVQETQYF
>TRBJ2-3|TRBV5-4
CASSLGTSATDTQYF
>TRBJ2-1|TRBV6-1
CASLRRLAGFYEQFF
>TRBJ1-1|TRBV10-1
CASKLTGGSTEAFF
>TRBJ2-3|TRBV5-1
CASRRGQSSTDTQYF
>TRBJ2-2|TRBV6-6
CASSARGHSGELFF
>TRBJ2-2|TRBV6-1
CASSVSGTNTGELFF
>TRBJ1-3|TRBV6-5
CASSSVGNTIYF
>TRBJ2-7|TRBV25-1
CASSEYRGGRPEQYF
>TRBJ1-4|TRBV7-9
CASSLALATNEKLFF
>TRBJ2-4|TRBV7-2
CASSLGRRDIQYF